This T cell receptor beta chain appears in the sequencing data of a study of blood T cell repertoires in COVID-19. Germline V CDR1 and CDR2: SGHDT, YYEEEE. CDR3 size: 13 residues. V lost 2 bases to trimming and J lost 5 bases, with 10 bases between them. Sequenced by immunoSEQ multiplex PCR; TCRdb stores in-frame clones only, minus some. The data show about 98,000 clones, 87% seen once. The specimen was peripheral blood. The chain recombines TRBV5-6 with TRBJ2-5, with D possibly matching TRBD2 (6 bases). The receptor's source is a man between 45 and 60 years old with active COVID-19. The CDR3 region has the DNA TGTGCCAGCAGCTTATGGGGGGAGGAGACCCAGTACTTC. Translating gives CASSLWGEETQYF.